This TCR beta chain emerged from a study of OX40 agonist ivuxolimab in advanced cancers. The study, taken as a whole, reports: On average, CD8+ T cells showed a greater number of expanded clones than CD4+.

Note on this clone: As yet, its antigen is unknown.

TCRdb's table, derived via immunoSEQ multiplex PCR, lists solely in-frame clones and lacks some. Of some 61,000 clones listed, 77% are singletons. CDR3 length equals 17 residues. Trimming stripped 3 bases from V and 13 bases from J, with 28 bases between. Germline lookup yields CDR1 MDHEN and CDR2 SYDVKM. The rearrangement links TRBV28 to TRBJ2-1; maybe TRBD2 (7 bases). Sequencing was performed on CD4+ or CD8+ T cells sorted from blood, taken in a trial of the OX40 agonist ivuxolimab. The TCR sequence derives from an adult with an advanced solid tumor such as melanoma, head and neck, liver or kidney cancer. The CDR3 DNA follows: TGTGCCAGCAGTTTTCTGGGGTGGAGGGGGAGGGCCCCCGAACAGTTCTTC. Protein product: CASSFLGWRGRAPEQFF. Drawing the rest from reference TRBV28 and TRBJ2-1, the complete variable domain is DVKVTQSSRYLVKRTGEKVFLECVQDMDHENMFWYRQDPGLGLRLIYFSYDVKMKEKGDIPEGYSVSREKKERFSLILESASTNQTSMYLCASSFLGWRGRAPEQFFGPGTRLTVL.